Following are 8 T cell receptor beta chains from one sample sequenced in a study of blood T cell repertoires in COVID-19. The table came from immunoSEQ multiplex PCR; TCRdb's copy has only in-frame clones and leaves some out. The sample holds some 120,000 clones; around 87% are singletons and the top ten take less than 4.5%. Source material: peripheral blood. These receptors were collected from a woman aged 55-70 years with acute or convalescent COVID-19.

V and J are TRBV5-1 and TRBJ2-3; weak D call: TRBD2 (6 bases). This CDR3 contains 16 residues. The germline gives CDR1 SGHRS, CDR2 YFSETQ. Trimming shortened V by 3 bases and J by 1 base, and 15 bases separated the two germline ends. This CDR3 is CASSWDLWRGTDTQYF. The CDR3 nucleotides are TGCGCCAGCAGCTGGGACTTATGGCGGGGCACAGATACGCAGTATTTT.

The V gene is TRBV28, the J gene TRBJ2-5, with D perhaps matching TRBD2 (5 bases). This CDR3 is 13 amino acids long. Looked up from germline, CDR1 is MDHEN and CDR2 is SYDVKM. Trimming took off 2 bases at V and 4 bases at J, with 8 bases between the two ends. In DNA, the CDR3 is TGTGCCAGCAGTTTAGGACTCCTAGAGACCCAGTACTTC. As protein: CASSLGLLETQYF.

This clone was observed once. CDR3 region: CASSLIGGGIQYF. CDR3 bases: TGTGCCAGCAGCTTGATAGGGGGCGGCATTCAGTACTTC. This chain links TRBV5-4 with TRBJ2-4, with 7 bases lining up with TRBD1. The CDR3 length is 13 residues. Looked up from germline, CDR1 is SGHNT and CDR2 is YYREEE (reference sequence). V dropped 1 base and J dropped 9; count of bases not matched to a gene: 4.

This clone was seen a handful of times. The V gene is TRBV4-2, the J gene TRBJ1-4; no definite D call. This CDR3 contains 17 residues. Germline values: CDR1 LGHNA, CDR2 YNFKEQ. V shed 3 bases and J shed 3 bases, with 17 bases lying between them. The CDR3 is CASSHAGGLVANEKLFF. The CDR3, as DNA: TGTGCCAGCAGCCATGCAGGCGGACTTGTAGCTAATGAAAAACTGTTTTTT.

The rearrangement joins TRBV11-2 to TRBJ2-1; D is perhaps TRBD2 (7 bases). V dropped 8 bases and J dropped 4 bases, with 18 bases sitting between them. This CDR3 contains 15 residues. Germline loops: CDR1 SGHAT, CDR2 FQNNGV. In nucleotides, the CDR3 is TGTGCCAGCGGAGGGGAGGGGGGCCGTTACAATGAGCAGTTCTTC. This encodes CASGGEGGRYNEQFF.

The chain combines TRBV7-9 with TRBJ2-1, with 8 bases identical to TRBD1. The germline V gene has CDR1 SEHNR and CDR2 FQNEAQ (reference sequence). The J segment lost 0 bases and the V segment lost 4 bases, leaving 5 bases of the junction unmatched. The CDR3 has 16 residues. This CDR3 reads CASSSRTGSSYNEQFF. The CDR3 bases are TGTGCCAGCAGCTCGAGGACAGGGAGCTCCTACAATGAGCAGTTCTTC. Using reference TRBV7-9 and TRBJ2-1 for the parts outside the CDR3, the full variable domain is DTGVSQNPRHKITKRGQNVTFRCDPISEHNRLYWYRQTLGQGPEFLTYFQNEAQLEKSRLLSDRFSAERPKGSFSTLEIQRTEQGDSAMYLCASSSRTGSSYNEQFFGPGTRLTVL.

CDR3 sequence reads: CASSLGEYGYTF. CDR3 sequence (DNA): TGTGCCAGCAGTTTAGGAGAGTATGGCTACACCTTC. The chain combines TRBV28 with TRBJ1-2; D uncertain. CDR3 length: 12 residues. V lost 2 bases to trimming and J lost 5 bases, with 6 bases between them. Per the germline V gene, CDR1 is MDHEN and CDR2 is SYDVKM.

CDR3 residues: CASSESSGPLAYNEQFF. The DNA for the CDR3 is TGCGCCAGCAGTGAGTCTAGCGGGCCTCTCGCCTACAATGAGCAGTTCTTC. The chain carries TRBV10-2 and TRBJ2-1, with 7 bases that match TRBD2. This CDR3 spans 17 amino acids. After removal of 0 bases from V and 2 bases from J, the junction contained 7 bases not matched to a gene. In germline, CDR1 is WSHSY, CDR2 SAAADI.